This T cell receptor beta chain is from a study of T cell responses to AZD1222 COVID-19 vaccine. Overall study findings and caveats: Baseline seropositives among AZD1222 recipients totaled only five or six. Spike-specific TCR depth and breadth grew after two AZD1222 doses.

Clones were read by immunoSEQ multiplex PCR, and TCRdb kept only the in-frame ones, dropping some. This sample has 150,000 or so clones; just under 95% occur once, and the top ten carry about 1.5%. Of note for this clone: The antigen remains unidentified.

This TCR derives from an adult in good health. Specimen: peripheral blood, collected on day 0 of AZD1222 vaccination.

The CDR3 nucleotides are TGTGCCGGGACAGGGGGCTTCTATGGCTACACCTTC. Amino acids: CAGTGGFYGYTF. The J gene is TRBJ1-2, the V gene TRBV30, with 12 bases matching TRBD1. Germline-derived CDR1 and CDR2 are GTSNPN and SVGIG (reference sequence). The CDR3 length is 12 residues. The junction had 2 bases not matched to a gene; V was cut back by 8 bases and J by 4 bases.